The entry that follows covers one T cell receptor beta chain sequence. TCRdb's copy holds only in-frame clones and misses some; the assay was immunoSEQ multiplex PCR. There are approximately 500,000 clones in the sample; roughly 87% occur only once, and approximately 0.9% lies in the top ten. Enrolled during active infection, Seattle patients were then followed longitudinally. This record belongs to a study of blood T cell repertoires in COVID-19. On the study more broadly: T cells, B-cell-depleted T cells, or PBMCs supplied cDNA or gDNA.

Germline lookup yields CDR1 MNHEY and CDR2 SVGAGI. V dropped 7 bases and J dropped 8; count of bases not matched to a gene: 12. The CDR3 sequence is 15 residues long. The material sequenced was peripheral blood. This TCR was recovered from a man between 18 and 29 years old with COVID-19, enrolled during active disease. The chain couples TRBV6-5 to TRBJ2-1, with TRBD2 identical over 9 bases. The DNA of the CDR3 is TGTGCCAGCAAAACTTTAGCGGGAGCTGGCTATGAGCAGTTCTTC. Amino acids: CASKTLAGAGYEQFF.